This T cell receptor (beta chain) was obtained from a study of T-cell reconstitution after alpha-beta-depleted transplantation in children. Whole-study findings and limits: Some patients owed their high day-60 TCRbeta diversity to surviving recipient T cells and thymic progenitors. As was reported, about two months after transplant, alpha-beta T cells came from several hundred expanded graft clones. It was newly produced T cells that mostly accounted for T-cell counts and diversity one year after transplant.

Trimming shortened V by 1 base and J by 6 bases, and 4 bases separated the two germline ends. The germline V gene has CDR1 SQVTM and CDR2 ANQGSEA. This CDR3 is built from 11 residues. Many counts were recorded for this clonotype. Its antigen is not known. Preparation of the TCRbeta library involved a method that used unique molecular identifiers. A single record per CDR3 protein comes from TCRdb applying MiXCR to the PCR reads. The sample lists about 600,000 distinct CDR3 sequences; more than 20% were seen once. The chain recombines TRBV29-1 with TRBJ2-4; D call uncertain. The origin of this receptor is a boy under two years old who had a stem cell transplant for acute myeloid leukemia, so the T cells may come from the graft donor. Source: PBMCs, mostly from graft donor cells, taken 360 days after TCRalphabeta/CD19-depleted stem cell transplant. The CDR3 sequence: CSVEGPNIQYF. Written as DNA, the CDR3 is TGCAGCGTTGAAGGACCAAACATTCAGTACTTC.